The 13 T cell receptor beta chains below come from one sample, sequenced in a study of T cell repertoires in cytomegalovirus infection. These receptors are not linked to any known antigen. TCRdb reanalysed the reads using MiXCR and keeps one entry per CDR3 protein. This sample has tens of thousands of distinct CDR3 sequences, with approximately 24% found just once. Material: PBMCs, sequenced either directly or after in vitro stimulation (not recorded which). These TCRs come from a human donor in good health (CMV status not recorded). Some clones in this sample may be carry-over from other donors' samples.

This chain joins TRBV5-8 and TRBJ1-5; maybe TRBD1 (6 bases). The CDR3 contains 15 residues. Germline CDR1 and CDR2: SGHTS and YDEGEE. Deletions cut 4 bases from V and 0 bases from J, with 11 bases between. The CDR3 loop is CASSSGQLSNQPQHF. In nucleotides, the CDR3 is TGTGCCAGCAGCAGCGGACAGCTTAGCAATCAGCCCCAGCATTTT.

This clonotype showed up just a few times. V usage is TRBV5-5 and J usage is TRBJ2-1; D gene uncertain. Trimming shortened V by 0 bases and J by 1 base, and 8 bases separated the two germline ends. Germline lookup yields CDR1 SGHKS and CDR2 YYEKEE (reference sequence). This CDR3 is 15 amino acids long. The CDR3 loop is CASSLEGQSYNEQFF. CDR3 in DNA: TGTGCCAGCAGCTTGGAAGGTCAATCCTACAATGAGCAGTTCTTC.

This clonotype has more than one count but fewer than ten. This chain links TRBV20-1 with TRBJ2-3; D might be TRBD2 (5 bases). CDR3 length equals 15 residues. Between the trimmed V and J ends, which lost 0 bases and 0 bases, there was a span of 10 bases. Germline V gives CDR1 DFQATT, CDR2 SNEGSKA (reference sequence). The CDR3 reads CSARDLGGSTDTQYF. In DNA, the CDR3 is TGCAGTGCTAGAGATCTGGGCGGGAGCACAGATACGCAGTATTTT.

In this sample, this clonotype turned up many times. The V and J genes are TRBV12-3 or TRBV12-4 and TRBJ2-2; D is possibly TRBD1 (7 bases). The CDR3 is made up of 17 amino acids. The ends were cut back, 5 bases at V and 0 bases at J, with 16 bases in the middle. Here the CDR3 reads CASSALQGGPNTGELFF. In nucleotides, the CDR3 is TGTGCCAGCAGTGCGCTCCAGGGGGGACCGAACACCGGGGAGCTGTTTTTT.

This clonotype was seen only a few times. The chain combines TRBV4-3 with TRBJ2-2, with 8 positions matching TRBD2. Looked up from germline, CDR1 is LGHNA and CDR2 is YSLEER. The CDR3 is 17 amino acids. Germline trimming cut 0 bases from V and 6 bases from J; bases unmatched to any gene: 9. CDR3 sequence reads: CASSQDLAGGNPGELFF. CDR3 nucleotide sequence: TGCGCCAGCAGCCAAGATTTGGCGGGAGGTAATCCCGGGGAGCTGTTTTTT.

This clonotype was seen more than once but under ten times. V and J are TRBV12-3 or TRBV12-4 and TRBJ1-5; D might be TRBD1 (6 bases). The V and J ends lost 7 bases and 6 bases respectively, with 16 bases between them. The CDR3 is 14 amino acids. The CDR3 nucleotides are TGTGCCAGCACTACTCGGGGGGCAGGTCAGCCCCAGCATTTT. This codes for CASTTRGAGQPQHF.

This clonotype was recorded at least ten times. V is TRBV7-2 and J is TRBJ1-4; D not resolved. V lost 4 bases and J lost 0, with 12 bases in between. The length of the CDR3 is 16 residues. Germline lookup yields CDR1 SGHTA and CDR2 FQGNSA. For the CDR3, the DNA is TGTGCCAGCAGCTCCCTGGCGGGGACAACTAATGAAAAACTGTTTTTT. Residues: CASSSLAGTTNEKLFF.

The V call is TRBV4-3, the J call TRBJ2-6, with D possibly called TRBD1 or TRBD2 (6 bases each). The CDR3 contains 21 residues. Trimming pared 4 bases from V and 0 bases from J, leaving 25 bases between. The germline CDR1 and CDR2 sequences are LGHNA and YSLEER. The CDR3 DNA reads as TGCGCCAGCAGCCCGGAGGGTACAGGGACAATCCCGTTCTCTGGGGCCAACGTCCTGACTTTC. Encoded protein: CASSPEGTGTIPFSGANVLTF.

This chain uses TRBV14 with TRBJ1-1, with D hard to call. V was trimmed by 1 base and J by 3 bases, leaving 6 bases between them. The CDR3 consists of 13 residues. Per germline, CDR1 SGHDN and CDR2 FVKESK. The CDR3 spells CASSQGAYTEAFF. DNA for the CDR3: TGTGCCAGCAGCCAAGGAGCGTACACTGAAGCTTTCTTT.

The rearrangement uses TRBV18 and TRBJ2-1; 14 bases fit TRBD2. This CDR3 is 18 amino acids long. The trim removed 4 bases at V and 4 bases at J, leaving 9 bases unmatched. Germline loops: CDR1 KGHSH, CDR2 LQKENI. CDR3 in amino acids: CASSQTSGRALSYNEQFF. CDR3 nucleotide sequence: TGTGCCAGCTCACAGACTAGCGGGAGGGCCCTCTCATACAATGAGCAGTTCTTC.

The V call is TRBV2, the J call TRBJ2-6; D gene ambiguous. Trimming removed 7 bases at V and 3 bases at J, with 10 bases between. The V gene's germline CDR1 is SNHLY and CDR2 FYNNEI. CDR3 length: 14 residues. CDR3 in amino acids: CASTPSRGANVLTF. Here the CDR3 DNA reads TGTGCCAGCACCCCATCTCGTGGGGCCAACGTCCTGACTTTC.

This clonotype has just one count. In DNA, the CDR3 is TGTGCCAGCAGCCCAAGGGACAGCTCCTACGAGCAGTACTTC. Translation: CASSPRDSSYEQYF. The rearrangement joins TRBV7-6 to TRBJ2-7; 7 bases map to TRBD1. The ends lost 5 bases at V and 0 bases at J; junction bases unmatched: 4. Germline CDR1 SGHVS, CDR2 FNYEAQ. The CDR3 extends over 14 amino acids.

Ten or more counts support this clonotype. In nucleotides, the CDR3 is TGTGCCAGCAGCTCCGGGACTATCGGTAGCACAGATACGCAGTATTTT. Its protein product is CASSSGTIGSTDTQYF. The chain recombines TRBV5-6 with TRBJ2-3; 7 positions agree with TRBD2. The CDR3 totals 16 residues. Germline loops: CDR1 SGHDT, CDR2 YYEEEE. V shed 3 bases and J 0 bases; nucleotides not matched to a gene: 7.